Below, 10 T cell receptor beta chains from the same sample are listed, as sequenced in a study of CD8+ T cells in alopecia areata. The authors extracted RNA and reverse transcribed it into cDNA as the sequencing template. The assay was immunoSEQ multiplex PCR, and TCRdb's table has in-frame clones only and misses some. The profile shows about 190,000 clones, 55% to 70% of them singletons. The treatment denotes: oral pan-JAK inhibitor, 5-10 mg twice daily. The sample consisted of CD4+ T cells sorted from blood, taken at week 4, from a patient treated with tofacitinib. The receptors here all came from a human donor with alopecia areata.

Comments on this clone: An end of the junction differs from the germline gene, which may be a read error. This chain joins TRBV7-6 and TRBJ2-7; D is tentatively TRBD1 or TRBD2 (6 bases each). CDR1 and CDR2 (germline): SGHVS, FNYEAQ. This CDR3 has 13 amino acids. The CDR3 DNA is TGTGCCAGCAGCCCCCCCGGGGGACAAATGGTCTCGTTC. It is translated as CASSPPGGQMVSF.

The rearrangement joins TRBV5-1 to TRBJ1-5; D may be TRBD1 (5 bases). Trimming left V 4 bases short and J 7 bases short, with 15 bases between. Per the germline V gene, CDR1 is SGHRS and CDR2 is YFSETQ. The CDR3 is 14 amino acids. The CDR3 spells CASSPLTGGQPQHF. DNA for the CDR3: TGCGCCAGCAGCCCACTCACGGGGGGGCAGCCCCAGCATTTT.

This chain connects TRBV29-1 to TRBJ1-2; D not resolved. The CDR3 sequence is 11 residues long. V gave up 3 bases and J gave up 7 bases, with 9 bases separating them. CDR1 SQVTM and CDR2 ANQGSEA come from the germline V gene. CDR3 amino acids: CSVDSAVGYTF. The CDR3 DNA follows: TGCAGCGTTGATAGTGCGGTTGGCTACACCTTC.

Only a few counts were recorded for this clone. This CDR3 reads CASSYSGYNQPQHF. The CDR3 DNA reads TGTGCCAGCAGTTATTCAGGTTACAATCAGCCCCAGCATTTT. This chain links TRBV6-5 with TRBJ1-5; D gene ambiguous. Trimming left V 3 bases short and J 3 bases short, with 9 bases between. Germline V lookup: CDR1 MNHEY, CDR2 SVGAGI. This CDR3 contains 14 residues.

This clone has a single count. This chain connects TRBV7-2 to TRBJ2-5, with D maybe TRBD2 (5 bases). The CDR3 spans 12 residues. V dropped 4 bases and J dropped 7 bases, with 10 bases sitting between them. CDR1 and CDR2 (germline): SGHTA, FQGNSA. CDR3 nucleotides: TGTGCCAGCAGCTCCAGAGGGATGACCCAGTACTTC. Protein: CASSSRGMTQYF.

This chain uses TRBV2 with TRBJ1-1, with D unresolved. The V and J ends lost 5 bases and 10 bases respectively, with 17 bases between them. The CDR3 is 13 residues long. Germline CDR1 reads SNHLY; CDR2 reads FYNNEI. The CDR3 DNA is TGTGCCAGCAGTTCTTCCCTGGAGCAGGCAGCTTTCTTT. Protein: CASSSSLEQAAFF.

The chain has TRBV11-2 and TRBJ2-3; D gene unclear. The germline V gene has CDR1 SGHAT and CDR2 FQNNGV. V dropped 2 bases and J dropped 0 bases, with 3 bases sitting between them. The CDR3 has 13 amino acids. CDR3 DNA sequence: TGTGCCAGCAGCTTACCCAGCACAGATACGCAGTATTTT. Its translation is CASSLPSTDTQYF. The full variable domain, with the rest looked up from reference TRBV11-2 and TRBJ2-3, is EAGVAQSPRYKIIEKRQSVAFWCNPISGHATLYWYQQILGQGPKLLIQFQNNGVVDDSQLPKDRFSAERLKGVDSTLKIQPAKLEDSAVYLCASSLPSTDTQYFGPGTRLTVL.

This clone has more than one count but fewer than ten. The chain carries TRBV4-2 and TRBJ1-6; D remains unclear. The CDR3 spans 13 residues. Germline V lookup: CDR1 LGHNA, CDR2 YNFKEQ. The ends were cut back, 4 bases at V and 8 bases at J, with 9 bases in the middle. The chain's CDR3 is CASSRRADSPLHF. The DNA of the CDR3 is TGTGCCAGCAGCCGAAGAGCCGATTCACCCCTCCACTTT.

This clone was seen only a few times. The rearrangement uses TRBV18 and TRBJ2-5; D gene unclear. Per germline, CDR1 KGHSH and CDR2 LQKENI. The CDR3 contains 14 residues. V dropped 2 bases and J dropped 4 bases, with 11 bases sitting between them. The CDR3 protein is CASSPMAPPETQYF. The CDR3 DNA follows: TGTGCCAGCTCACCAATGGCCCCTCCAGAGACCCAGTACTTC.

In its sample, this clone was seen a few times. The chain recombines TRBV7-9 with TRBJ2-3; tentatively, D is TRBD1 (5 bases). CDR3 length: 14 amino acids. Germline lookup yields CDR1 SEHNR and CDR2 FQNEAQ (reference sequence). V dropped 1 base and J dropped 6 bases, with 11 bases sitting between them. CDR3 residues: CASSLVAGADTQYF. The CDR3 region has the DNA TGTGCCAGCAGCTTAGTGGCTGGGGCGGATACGCAGTATTTT.